One sample yielded the 23 T cell receptor beta chains listed below, sequenced in a study of post-analysis software for immune sequencing data. Notes on the study in general: Elevated frequency relative to controls characterized four or five TRBV segments in patients, TRBV5-6, TRBV5-1 and TRBV20-1 among them.

Each TCR beta cDNA library carried unique molecular identifiers. TCRdb reanalysed the PCR reads using MiXCR and keeps one entry per CDR3 protein. The sample carries 650,000 to 850,000 distinct CDR3 sequences, about 45% recorded once. These receptors have no identified antigens. The sequenced sample consisted of blood. These receptors were collected from a girl aged 10 to 17 with multiple sclerosis.

Note on this clonotype: One end of the junction does not line up with germline, which may come from a read error. The chain employs TRBV9 and TRBJ1-6; the D gene is possibly TRBD1 (5 bases). CDR3 size: 14 residues. The V gene's germline CDR1 is SGDLS and CDR2 YYNGEE. The CDR3 region has the DNA TGTGCCAGCAGCGTAGCAGGGATAGATTCACCCCCCCACTTT. This sequence encodes CASSVAGIDSPPHF.

About this clonotype itself: One end of the junction is discordant with germline, which a read error may explain. The rearrangement joins TRBV29-1 to TRBJ2-7, with 9 positions matching TRBD1. The CDR3 sequence is 13 residues long. Looked up from germline, CDR1 is SQVTM and CDR2 is ANQGSEA. The DNA for the CDR3 is TGTAGCGCCGCGACAGGGGGGACCTACGAGCAGTACTTC. It is translated as CSAATGGTYEQYF.

V usage is TRBV20-1 and J usage is TRBJ2-7, with 8 bases matching TRBD2. Germline V gives CDR1 DFQATT, CDR2 SNEGSKA (reference sequence). J was trimmed by 4 bases and V by 3 bases; bases with no gene match: 8. CDR3 length: 14 amino acids. CDR3 bases: TGCAGTGCTAGTTCAGGACTAGCCGGGTACGAGCAGTACTTC. Translated, it gives CSASSGLAGYEQYF.

The gene calls are TRBV7-9 and TRBJ2-3; tentative D call: TRBD1 (6 bases). The CDR3 totals 14 residues. V lost 5 bases and J lost 3, with 12 bases in between. CDR1 and CDR2 from the germline V gene are SEHNR and FQNEAQ (reference sequence). For the CDR3, the DNA is TGTGCCAGCAGCCAACCTAGGGGGACAGATACGCAGTATTTT. Translating gives CASSQPRGTDTQYF.

The chain joins TRBV7-2 to TRBJ2-7, with a weak D call TRBD1 (5 bases). V was pared by 5 bases and J by 2 bases, with 16 bases between. CDR3 size: 15 residues. Germline V CDR1 and CDR2: SGHTA, FQGNSA. CDR3 nucleotide sequence: TGTGCCAGCAGCCCAGGGTGGGGCTTAACCTACGAGCAGTACTTC. This gives the protein CASSPGWGLTYEQYF. The full variable domain, with the rest looked up from reference TRBV7-2 and TRBJ2-7, is GAGVSQSPSNKVTEKGKDVELRCDPISGHTALYWYRQSLGQGLEFLIYFQGNSAPDKSGLPSDRFSAERTGGSVSTLTIQRTQQEDSAVYLCASSPGWGLTYEQYFGPGTRLTVT.

The chain recombines TRBV20-1 with TRBJ2-1, with 7 bases that match TRBD2. There are 13 residues in the CDR3. The germline gives CDR1 DFQATT, CDR2 SNEGSKA (reference sequence). Germline trimming cut 3 bases from V and 9 bases from J; bases unmatched to any gene: 8. For the CDR3, the DNA is TGCAGTGCTAGGGGGGGGAGCAGGGCTGAGCAGTTCTTC. It specifies CSARGGSRAEQFF.

The chain combines TRBV4-3 with TRBJ2-1; possibly TRBD2 for D (5 bases). Germline values: CDR1 LGHNA, CDR2 YSLEER. This CDR3 region has 14 residues. The ends were cut back, 1 base at V and 6 bases at J, with 10 bases in the middle. Here the CDR3 reads CASSQALASNEQFF. The CDR3 bases are TGCGCCAGCAGCCAAGCGCTAGCCAGCAATGAGCAGTTCTTC.

The chain carries TRBV24-1 and TRBJ2-3, with D unclear. Germline V CDR1 and CDR2: KGHDR, SFDVKD. This CDR3 is built from 13 residues. V lost 4 bases, J lost 6 bases, and 10 bases lay in between. The CDR3 reads CATSEEPLDTQYF. CDR3 nucleotides: TGTGCCACCAGTGAGGAACCTCTCGATACGCAGTATTTT.

This clonotype occurred a few times. This rearrangement joins TRBV5-1 to TRBJ2-3, with TRBD1 identical over 8 bases. The V gene's germline CDR1 is SGHRS and CDR2 YFSETQ. V shed 7 bases and J 3 bases; nucleotides not matched to a gene: 7. This CDR3 spans 14 amino acids. The CDR3 DNA is TGCGCCAGCCGCGGACAGGGACAGACAGATACGCAGTATTTT. The encoded protein is CASRGQGQTDTQYF.

This clonotype has a handful of counts. The chain uses TRBV20-1 and TRBJ2-7; D is perhaps TRBD2 (6 bases). Germline V lookup: CDR1 DFQATT, CDR2 SNEGSKA (reference sequence). This CDR3 contains 13 residues. Trimming cost V 5 bases and J 5 bases, with 16 bases left between them. CDR3 sequence reads: CSALGSYGHEQYF. The CDR3 bases are TGCAGTGCTCTCGGGAGCTATGGCCACGAGCAGTACTTC.

This clonotype has just a few counts. V gene TRBV15 combines with J gene TRBJ2-7; 7 bases align to TRBD2. J was trimmed by 1 base and V by 0 bases; bases with no gene match: 6. CDR1 and CDR2 (germline): LNHNV, YYDKDF (reference sequence). There are 16 residues in the CDR3. The CDR3 DNA is TGTGCCACCAGCAGAGATTATAGCGGGCCGTCCTACGAGCAGTACTTC. The encoded protein is CATSRDYSGPSYEQYF.

J is TRBJ2-7 and V is TRBV4-1; either TRBD1 or TRBD2 may fit D (6 bases each). Trimming shortened V by 3 bases and J by 1 base, and 13 bases separated the two germline ends. CDR3 size: 15 residues. The V gene's germline CDR1 is MGHRA and CDR2 YSYEKL. The CDR3 is CASSQGGQLSYEQYF. CDR3 nucleotides: TGCGCCAGCAGCCAGGGGGGCCAGCTTTCCTACGAGCAGTACTTC.

The chain links TRBV9 to TRBJ1-2; 8 bases agree with TRBD1. The CDR3 is made up of 17 amino acids. Germline trimming cut 3 bases from V and 4 bases from J; bases unmatched to any gene: 14. Germline-derived CDR1 and CDR2 are SGDLS and YYNGEE. Here the CDR3 DNA reads TGTGCCAGCAGCGCCGGGGAGGGACAGGCGAGCACCTATGGCTACACCTTC. This codes for CASSAGEGQASTYGYTF.

The gene calls are TRBV5-1 and TRBJ1-2, with 11 bases aligning to TRBD1. The germline V gene encodes CDR1 SGHRS and CDR2 YFSETQ. Trimming removed 3 bases from V and 4 bases from J; junction bases left unmatched: 8. The CDR3 is 16 residues long. CDR3 in DNA: TGCGCCAGCAGCTCCCCGTGGACAGGGGGCACCTATGGCTACACCTTC. Translated, it gives CASSSPWTGGTYGYTF.

The chain uses TRBV27 and TRBJ2-1, with D possibly matching TRBD2 (6 bases). Germline V lookup: CDR1 MNHEY, CDR2 SMNVEV (reference sequence). The CDR3 covers 14 residues. Trimming took 7 bases from V and 5 from J, leaving 15 bases between them. The CDR3 DNA sequence: TGTGCCAGCACGGCGGGAACGTCCAACAATGAGCAGTTCTTC. This encodes CASTAGTSNNEQFF.

This clonotype was picked up a small number of times. The chain recombines TRBV7-2 with TRBJ2-1; 10 positions match TRBD1. The CDR3 is 18 amino acids. Germline lookup yields CDR1 SGHTA and CDR2 FQGNSA. With V trimmed by 4 bases and J by 5 bases, 14 bases remained unmatched. This chain's CDR3 is CASSSGETGGSQNNEQFF. Written as DNA, the CDR3 is TGTGCCAGCAGCTCAGGGGAGACAGGGGGCAGTCAGAACAATGAGCAGTTCTTC.

The rearrangement uses TRBV5-1 and TRBJ2-4; 7 bases are shared with TRBD2. Germline-derived CDR1 and CDR2 are SGHRS and YFSETQ. Losses at the gene ends were 4 bases for V and 13 bases for J; bases not matched to a gene: 23. The CDR3 spans 17 residues. This CDR3 is CASSTWTRSGFLREQYF. CDR3 DNA: TGCGCCAGCAGCACTTGGACGCGGTCCGGGTTCTTGCGGGAGCAGTACTTC.

The V and J genes are TRBV7-2 and TRBJ2-3, with 7 bases aligning to TRBD1. V was pared by 7 bases and J by 10 bases, with 8 bases of the junction left unmatched. The CDR3 is 12 residues long. Germline V gene lookup returns CDR1 SGHTA and CDR2 FQGNSA. CDR3 bases: TGTGCCAGCACCCTTGTCGGGACAGCGCAGTATTTT. Its translation is CASTLVGTAQYF. The full variable domain, its missing parts supplied by reference TRBV7-2 and TRBJ2-3, is GAGVSQSPSNKVTEKGKDVELRCDPISGHTALYWYRQSLGQGLEFLIYFQGNSAPDKSGLPSDRFSAERTGGSVSTLTIQRTQQEDSAVYLCASTLVGTAQYFGPGTRLTVL.

The chain combines TRBV27 with TRBJ2-1, with 7 bases that match TRBD1. The J call is doubtful: the DNA matches TRBJ2-7 better. The germline V gene has CDR1 MNHEY and CDR2 SMNVEV (reference sequence). This CDR3 comprises 14 residues. CDR3 in amino acids: CASKGQSSYNEQYF. Written as DNA, the CDR3 is TGTGCCAGCAAGGGACAGAGCTCCTACAATGAGCAGTACTTC.

The chain employs TRBV6-2 or TRBV6-3 and TRBJ1-1; TRBD1 matches at 8 bases. After removal of 4 bases from V and 1 base from J, the junction contained 11 bases not matched to a gene. The germline CDR1 and CDR2 sequences are MNHEY and SVGEGT. The CDR3 runs to 17 residues. The CDR3 protein is CASSSPYPQGANTEAFF. CDR3 bases: TGTGCCAGCAGTTCACCTTACCCGCAGGGGGCGAACACTGAAGCTTTCTTT.

CDR3 coding DNA: TGTGCCAGCAGCCCCTTAGTCGGGCAGGGGAGCTACGAGCAGTACTTC. Translation gives CASSPLVGQGSYEQYF. This rearrangement joins TRBV5-6 to TRBJ2-5, with D possibly being TRBD1 (6 bases). The closer fit of TRBJ2-7 to the DNA end suggests the J call may be wrong. Germline V lookup: CDR1 SGHDT, CDR2 YYEEEE. This CDR3 contains 16 residues.

This clonotype was seen only a few times. The gene calls are TRBV29-1 and TRBJ2-7, with a tentative D call TRBD1 (6 bases). V was shortened by 6 bases and J by 2 bases, with 8 bases between the two germline ends. The CDR3 is 11 residues long. Germline CDR1 and CDR2: SQVTM and ANQGSEA. CDR3 protein: CSVTGTYEQYF. CDR3 coding DNA: TGCAGCGTAACAGGGACCTACGAGCAGTACTTC.

The chain employs TRBV9 and TRBJ1-2, with no clear D. This CDR3 spans 14 amino acids. Germline lookup yields CDR1 SGDLS and CDR2 YYNGEE. The germline V and J ends were trimmed by 1 base and 0 bases, with 7 bases remaining between them. The CDR3: CASSVHSANYGYTF. CDR3 DNA sequence: TGTGCCAGCAGCGTACACAGCGCTAACTATGGCTACACCTTC.